This T cell receptor beta chain is drawn from a study of early T cells in non-severe SARS-CoV-2 infection. At the level of the study: Bulk RNA taken from unsorted whole blood was sequenced, leaving chains unpaired.

General study findings and limits: Missing private and CD4 specificities, VDJdb matching favored anti-spike CD8 responses.

Unique molecular identifier tags were affixed to discrete cDNA molecules. MiXCR was run by TCRdb on the 5' RACE reads, yielding one entry per CDR3 protein. The sample records about 83,000 distinct CDR3 sequences, about 12% being singletons. Points on this clonotype: Its specificity is unknown.

Trimming at V came to 5 bases and at J to 4 bases, leaving 15 bases not matched to a gene. This CDR3 has 17 residues. Germline loops: CDR1 SNHLY, CDR2 FYNNEI. V and J are TRBV2 and TRBJ2-7, with TRBD1 identical over 9 bases. The sequence derives from an adult who was a healthcare worker with PCR-confirmed SARS-CoV-2 infection or an uninfected control (not recorded which). The sequencing input was whole blood. CDR3 coding DNA: TGTGCCAGCAGTCCAGACCCCCCCGGGACAGGGAAATACGAGCAGTACTTC. This gives the protein CASSPDPPGTGKYEQYF. Full variable domain (missing parts from reference TRBV2 and TRBJ2-7): EPEVTQTPSHQVTQMGQEVILRCVPISNHLYFYWYRQILGQKVEFLVSFYNNEISEKSEIFDDQFSVERPDGSNFTLKIRSTKLEDSAMYFCASSPDPPGTGKYEQYFGPGTRLTVT.